The text below deals with one TCR beta chain. Its antigen is not identified. Per germline, CDR1 SGHNT and CDR2 YYREEE (reference sequence). The V and J ends lost 0 bases and 2 bases, in that order; junction bases with no gene match: 17. This CDR3 is built from 20 residues. These data come from a study of cytomegalovirus exposure and HLA in healthy donors. General observations from the study: Listed as cytomegalovirus-associated were 150 to 200 TCR beta chains. No immune exposure information besides CMV serostatus was available.

It was with 60 Vbeta and 13 Jbeta primers that the PCR ran. Data came from immunoSEQ multiplex PCR; TCRdb stores just in-frame clones and leaves some out. The repertoire consists of about 200,000 clones, with 86% occurring once and the leading ten covering around 0.31%. This clonotype was sampled from a woman aged 25-40 years in good health and CMV-seronegative. The chain has TRBV5-4 and TRBJ2-5; 9 positions match TRBD2. Sample: PBMCs. Written as DNA, the CDR3 is TGTGCCAGCAGCTTGGCCGGGGGGCTAGCGGGACCCAAGTTACAAGAGACCCAGTACTTC. It codes for CASSLAGGLAGPKLQETQYF.